This T cell receptor (beta chain) came from a study of Ad26.COV2.S vaccination and SARS-CoV-2 variants. The ends were cut back, 5 bases at V and 5 bases at J, with 9 bases in the middle. The CDR3 sequence is 13 residues long. Germline loops: CDR1 LNHNV, CDR2 YYDKDF (reference sequence). Sequencing used immunoSEQ multiplex PCR; TCRdb keeps in-frame clones, though not all of them. The repertoire holds more than 120,000 clones, with 86% as singletons. Here the sequenced sample was peripheral blood, taken after recovery from COVID-19. The TCR was taken from a human donor who had recovered from COVID-19. The chain uses TRBV15 and TRBJ2-2, with D unresolved. The CDR3 nucleotides are TGTGCCACCAGCCTCCCTCGGACCGGGGAGCTGTTTTTT. Protein product: CATSLPRTGELFF.